This T cell receptor (beta chain) was profiled in a study of memory CD4+ T cells and cytomegalovirus serostatus. CDR3 size: 15 residues. The V gene's germline CDR1 is LNHDA and CDR2 SQIVND (reference sequence). V was pared by 5 bases and J by 7 bases, with 10 bases of the junction left unmatched. The sort gate was single viable CD3+CD4+CD8-CD45RO+ cells for memory CD4+ T cells. Measured with immunoSEQ multiplex PCR; TCRdb has only the in-frame clones, and not every one. The table records 45,000 to 65,000 clones, 60% to 85% of them present only once. This TCR was sampled from an adult in good health and CMV-seropositive. The genes are TRBV19 and TRBJ2-4, with 8 bases aligning to TRBD2. The sequenced sample consisted of memory CD4+ T cells from blood. DNA for the CDR3: TGTGCCAGTAGTGGGCTAGCGGGTTACGCGAACATTCAGTACTTC. This translates into CASSGLAGYANIQYF.